These 8 T cell receptor beta chains were all obtained from the same sample, sequenced in a study of blood T cell repertoires in COVID-19. Using immunoSEQ multiplex PCR, the repertoire was profiled, and TCRdb retains in-frame clones only, with some absent. The sample lists 150,000 to 200,000 clones; over 90% were seen once. Specimen: peripheral blood. The receptors here all came from a man in his fifties with acute or convalescent COVID-19.

The chain links TRBV7-3 to TRBJ2-1; 13 positions agree with TRBD2. This CDR3 contains 18 residues. V lost 5 bases, J lost 8 bases, and 15 bases stayed unmatched. Germline V CDR1 and CDR2: SGHTA, FQGTGA. The DNA of the CDR3 is TGTGCCAGCAGCACTAAACCCACCGGGACTAGCGGGGCGTATGAGCAGTTCTTC. It codes for CASSTKPTGTSGAYEQFF.

The genes are TRBV10-3 and TRBJ1-6; D possibly corresponds to TRBD1 (6 bases). The CDR3 has 14 amino acids. The V gene's germline CDR1 is ENHRY and CDR2 SYGVKD. Trimming stripped 4 bases from V and 8 bases from J, with 12 bases between. CDR3 DNA: TGTGCCATCAGTGTACAGGGTACGGATTCACCCCTCCACTTT. It translates to CAISVQGTDSPLHF.

V usage is TRBV13 and J usage is TRBJ2-7; D might be TRBD1 (5 bases). The CDR3 contains 13 residues. Trimming removed 5 bases from V and 9 bases from J, with 17 bases in between. The germline V gene has CDR1 PRHDT and CDR2 FYEKMQ (reference sequence). The CDR3 loop reads CASSPRSTGPQYF. Here the CDR3 DNA reads TGTGCCAGCAGCCCCCGGTCTACAGGACCGCAGTACTTC.

CDR3 DNA: TGTGCCAGCAGCGGACAACCGCAAAAACCCCAGCATTTT. Translating it yields CASSGQPQKPQHF. The chain combines TRBV28 with TRBJ1-5, with D tentatively TRBD1 (5 bases). This CDR3 comprises 13 residues. The V gene lost 6 bases and the J gene lost 10 bases, with 16 bases spanning the gap. CDR1 and CDR2 from the germline V gene are MDHEN and SYDVKM.

The chain joins TRBV19 to TRBJ1-3, with unresolved D. There are 16 residues in the CDR3. V was pared by 3 bases and J by 0 bases, with 12 bases between. Germline V lookup: CDR1 LNHDA, CDR2 SQIVND (reference sequence). The CDR3 is CASSIYGRYSGNTIYF. DNA of the CDR3: TGTGCCAGTAGTATTTACGGGAGATACTCTGGAAACACCATATATTTT.

V usage is TRBV10-3 and J usage is TRBJ2-3, with 8 bases identical to TRBD2. CDR1 is ENHRY and CDR2 is SYGVKD in the germline V gene. Trimming cost V 3 bases and J 6 bases; bases outside gene matches: 11. The length of the CDR3 is 16 residues. The DNA of the CDR3 is TGTGCCATCAGTGAATTCGAAGCGGGGGCTCTGGATACGCAGTATTTT. Protein: CAISEFEAGALDTQYF.

This chain connects TRBV24-1 to TRBJ2-5; 8 bases map to TRBD2. The CDR3 loop spans 15 amino acids. V dropped 4 bases and J dropped 5; count of bases not matched to a gene: 8. CDR1 and CDR2 (germline): KGHDR, SFDVKD. The CDR3 sequence is CATSESGSWDETQYF. The CDR3 DNA reads TGTGCCACCAGTGAGAGCGGGAGTTGGGACGAGACCCAGTACTTC.

In this sample, this clone turned up a few times. The CDR3 loop reads CSASGAREGYGYTF. CDR3 DNA sequence: TGCAGTGCTAGTGGGGCAAGAGAGGGCTATGGCTACACCTTC. The chain couples TRBV20-1 to TRBJ1-2; tentative D call: TRBD1 (5 bases). The germline CDR1 and CDR2 sequences are DFQATT and SNEGSKA (reference sequence). CDR3 length equals 14 residues. V was shortened by 3 bases and J by 4 bases, with 15 bases between the two germline ends.